The source of this T cell receptor beta chain is a study of cytomegalovirus exposure and HLA in healthy donors. In the study overall: Out of 170 million or so T cells, an earlier analysis found around 120 million unique TCR beta sequences in total.

Primers: 60 Vbeta forward and 13 Jbeta reverse. Sequenced by immunoSEQ multiplex PCR; TCRdb stores in-frame clones only, minus some. The sample consists of approximately 130,000 clones, around 77% of them appearing once. Regarding the study as a whole: Analysis performed later found roughly 17,000 TCR beta sequences associated with HLA alleles at 0.05 false discovery rate.

Of note for this clone: No antigen is known for it.

CDR1 and CDR2 (germline): SGDLS, YYNGEE. V trimming: 4 bases; J trimming: 5 bases; junction bases outside the gene matches: 4. The CDR3 covers 15 residues. This clonotype originated in a man in his forties or fifties in good health and CMV-seronegative. The sample taken for sequencing was PBMCs. J is TRBJ2-3 and V is TRBV9, with 13 bases that match TRBD2. CDR3 DNA sequence: TGTGCCAGCAGCCCTGGACTAGCGGGAGAAGATACGCAGTATTTT. It yields the protein CASSPGLAGEDTQYF.